The 19 T cell receptor beta chains in this list originate from one sample, sequenced in a study of blood T cell repertoires in COVID-19 (dated by TCRdb to 2020 to 2022). The library was prepared using the immunoSEQ multiplex PCR assay. The source is immuneACCESS, and TCRdb retained only in-frame sequences with V and J called. Part of the clones is not carried over; for the studies checked, unresolved V genes explain less than half of this, and the remainder is unexplained. This sample lists 130,000 to 150,000 clones; roughly 87% were detected once. Jointly, the top ten make up about 4.1% of the sample. What was sequenced was PBMCs or T cells enriched from blood (not recorded which). The origin of the receptors is a woman between 35 and 50 years old who had been exposed to COVID-19.

This clone was counted only a few times. This chain connects TRBV4-1 to TRBJ2-7; a weak D match, TRBD1 (5 bases). The ends were cut back, 3 bases at V and 3 bases at J, with 9 bases in the middle. Germline V CDR1 and CDR2: MGHRA, YSYEKL. This CDR3 is built from 13 residues. The CDR3 DNA reads TGCGCCAGCAGCCAGCCGACAGACTACGAGCAGTACTTC. Protein product: CASSQPTDYEQYF.

The gene calls are TRBV6-6 and TRBJ1-2; 9 positions agree with TRBD1. The CDR3 spans 14 residues. Germline CDR1 MNHNY, CDR2 SVGAGI (reference sequence). Trimming took 6 bases from V and 10 from J; bases not matched to a gene: 12. The CDR3 DNA reads as TGTGCCAGCAGCCCTAAACCGGACAGGGGAGTCTACACCTTC. It is translated as CASSPKPDRGVYTF.

V gene TRBV6-5 combines with J gene TRBJ1-2; 7 nucleotides match TRBD1. Losses at the gene ends were 7 bases for V and 7 bases for J; bases not matched to a gene: 9. The CDR3 length is 13 residues. Germline values: CDR1 MNHEY, CDR2 SVGAGI. Here the CDR3 reads CASKRDRVLGYTF. The CDR3 nucleotides are TGTGCCAGCAAACGCGACAGGGTGCTTGGCTACACCTTC.

In its sample, this clone was seen once. This chain joins TRBV27 and TRBJ1-2; D call uncertain. Germline CDR1 reads MNHEY; CDR2 reads SMNVEV (reference sequence). V was clipped by 3 bases and J by 8 bases, with 13 bases between them. This CDR3 region has 13 residues. In nucleotides, the CDR3 is TGTGCCAGCAGTTTTCGCGGGGATGGGGGCTACACCTTC. It yields the protein CASSFRGDGGYTF.

The table lists this clone with many counts. The V gene is TRBV5-6, the J gene TRBJ2-7; 7 nucleotides line up with TRBD2. The V and J ends lost 4 bases and 2 bases, in that order; junction bases with no gene match: 6. Germline V gene sequence: CDR1 SGHDT, CDR2 YYEEEE. There are 14 residues in the CDR3. CDR3 loop: CASSLGEGAYEQYF. The CDR3 region has the DNA TGTGCCAGCAGCCTGGGGGAGGGAGCCTACGAGCAGTACTTC.

The chain carries TRBV9 and TRBJ1-2, with D unresolved. V was pared by 3 bases and J by 6 bases, with 15 bases between. From germline, CDR1 is SGDLS and CDR2 YYNGEE. CDR3 size: 14 residues. The CDR3 loop reads CASSERRSTDGYTF. For the CDR3, the DNA is TGTGCCAGCAGCGAGCGACGGTCGACGGATGGCTACACCTTC.

In this sample, this clone turned up a few times. The chain links TRBV7-8 to TRBJ2-1, with 10 positions matching TRBD1. This CDR3 region has 15 residues. In germline, CDR1 is SGHVS, CDR2 FQNEAQ. V shed 3 bases, J shed 9 bases, and the junction held 8 bases outside the gene matches. CDR3 in amino acids: CASSLGTGVTGEQFF. The CDR3, as DNA: TGTGCCAGCAGCTTGGGGACAGGGGTTACAGGTGAGCAGTTCTTC.

This clone was recorded only once. The chain recombines TRBV9 with TRBJ1-6; D is possibly TRBD1 (6 bases). The V end was cut by 6 bases, the J end by 8 bases, with 12 bases between. The CDR3 extends over 13 amino acids. Germline CDR1 is SGDLS and CDR2 is YYNGEE. CDR3 in DNA: TGTGCCAGCAACAGGGAAGGGGATTCACCCCTCCACTTT. It is translated as CASNREGDSPLHF.

The chain links TRBV27 to TRBJ1-6; D may be TRBD1 (5 bases). The germline V gene has CDR1 MNHEY and CDR2 SMNVEV (reference sequence). There are 15 residues in the CDR3. V shed 0 bases and J shed 10 bases, with 13 bases lying between them. CDR3 DNA: TGTGCCAGCAGTTTATCGTTTCAGGGTCGCTCACCCCTCCACTTT. Translation: CASSLSFQGRSPLHF.

This chain connects TRBV7-9 to TRBJ1-5, with D unclear. Germline assignment: CDR1 SEHNR and CDR2 FQNEAQ (reference sequence). Trimming stripped 1 base from V and 4 bases from J, with 8 bases between. This CDR3 is 14 amino acids long. The CDR3 sequence is CASSLGSQNQPQHF. The CDR3, as DNA: TGTGCCAGCAGCTTAGGGTCACAGAATCAGCCCCAGCATTTT.

The V call is TRBV27, the J call TRBJ2-7; D is possibly TRBD2 (5 bases). Germline-derived CDR1 and CDR2 are MNHEY and SMNVEV (reference sequence). CDR3 length: 13 amino acids. V lost 3 bases, J lost 3 bases, and 9 bases lay in between. The CDR3 region has the DNA TGTGCCAGCAGTTTTACGGGATTCTACGAGCAGTACTTC. Protein: CASSFTGFYEQYF.

The chain carries TRBV25-1 and TRBJ2-3; 9 nucleotides agree with TRBD1. The V gene end was trimmed by 4 bases and the J gene end by 0 bases; junction bases not matched to a gene: 2. This CDR3 comprises 15 residues. CDR1 and CDR2 from the germline V gene are MGHDK and SYGVNS. DNA for the CDR3: TGTGCCAGCAGTGTAGGGACAGGGAGCACAGATACGCAGTATTTT. Protein sequence: CASSVGTGSTDTQYF.

The J gene is TRBJ2-5, the V gene TRBV18, with TRBD1 identical over 7 bases. This CDR3 comprises 14 residues. V shed 2 bases and J 2 bases; nucleotides not matched to a gene: 2. Germline V gives CDR1 KGHSH, CDR2 LQKENI. CDR3 in amino acids: CASSPGTAQETQYF. The CDR3 DNA reads as TGTGCCAGCTCACCAGGGACAGCTCAAGAGACCCAGTACTTC.

The chain employs TRBV5-1 and TRBJ1-4, with TRBD1 identical over 11 bases. V trimming: 4 bases; J trimming: 3 bases; junction bases outside the gene matches: 8. The CDR3 is 17 residues long. Per the germline V gene, CDR1 is SGHRS and CDR2 is YFSETQ. The CDR3 DNA is TGCGCCAGCAGCACGAGGACAGGGGGCAGTGCTAATGAAAAACTGTTTTTT. Encoded protein: CASSTRTGGSANEKLFF.

With respect to this clone: This CDR3 is also generated by other DNA sequences in the sample. The chain recombines TRBV27 with TRBJ1-5; D ambiguous. The germline gives CDR1 MNHEY, CDR2 SMNVEV (reference sequence). Trimming shortened V by 2 bases and J by 2 bases, and 4 bases separated the two germline ends. The CDR3 extends over 13 amino acids. In DNA, the CDR3 is TGTGCCAGCAGTTTAATCGGCAATCAGCCCCAGCATTTT. It yields the protein CASSLIGNQPQHF.

This clone has just one count. The V call is TRBV14, the J call TRBJ1-2; D gene ambiguous. CDR3 size: 14 residues. Trimming left V 4 bases short and J 7 bases short, with 16 bases between. The germline V gene encodes CDR1 SGHDN and CDR2 FVKESK. The CDR3 protein is CASSLISYSGGYTF. The CDR3 bases are TGTGCCAGCAGCCTAATATCATACTCCGGTGGCTACACCTTC.

The count of this clone is one. The rearrangement links TRBV6-5 to TRBJ2-1; 8 bases map to TRBD1. The CDR3 extends over 14 amino acids. V lost 9 bases to trimming and J lost 1 base; unmatched junction nucleotides: 5. Germline CDR1 MNHEY, CDR2 SVGAGI. As DNA, the CDR3 is TGTGCCAGTACCGGGACAGGATCCTACAATGAGCAGTTCTTC. It is translated as CASTGTGSYNEQFF.

This clone occurred a few times. The J gene is TRBJ2-5, the V gene TRBV14; 10 bases fit TRBD2. The ends lost 3 bases at V and 2 bases at J; junction bases unmatched: 3. The germline gives CDR1 SGHDN, CDR2 FVKESK. The CDR3 consists of 15 residues. CDR3 region: CASSHRAGGQETQYF. CDR3 bases: TGTGCCAGCAGCCATAGAGCGGGAGGGCAAGAGACCCAGTACTTC.

The chain recombines TRBV7-9 with TRBJ2-7; D uncertain. The CDR3 runs to 12 residues. Germline CDR1 reads SEHNR; CDR2 reads FQNEAQ (reference sequence). V lost 5 bases, J lost 3 bases, and 8 bases lay in between. This CDR3 reads CASSLESYEQYF. For the CDR3, the DNA is TGTGCCAGCAGCCTAGAGAGCTACGAGCAGTACTTC. The full variable domain, rest sourced from reference TRBV7-9 and TRBJ2-7, is DTGVSQNPRHKITKRGQNVTFRCDPISEHNRLYWYRQTLGQGPEFLTYFQNEAQLEKSRLLSDRFSAERPKGSFSTLEIQRTEQGDSAMYLCASSLESYEQYFGPGTRLTVT.